This T cell receptor beta chain was captured by sequencing in a study of T cell repertoires in cytomegalovirus infection. The overall study: Signatures in public TCR beta sequences pointed to both CMV infection and matching HLA type. Study findings and constraints: HLA-C-restricted CMV-specific TCR beta clonotypes were dominant in the ex vivo response. Cumulative public TCR beta family frequency identified CMV carriers with the relevant HLA.

A word on this clonotype: Its antigen is not identified.

V dropped 3 bases and J dropped 6 bases, with 15 bases sitting between them. The germline V gene has CDR1 MGHRA and CDR2 YSYEKL. The CDR3 sequence is 15 residues long. Using its own MiXCR run on the reads, TCRdb lists one record per CDR3 protein. The sample consists of around 740,000 distinct CDR3 sequences, approximately 40% of them appearing once. Input material: PBMCs. The receptor was derived from a human donor in good health (CMV status not recorded). Some clones in this sample may be carry-over from other donors' samples. The J gene is TRBJ1-5, the V gene TRBV4-1; no clear D gene. CDR3 sequence (DNA): TGCGCCAGCAGCCAGACTCTGGGCGTAGGTCAGCCCCAGCATTTT. It yields the protein CASSQTLGVGQPQHF.